This T cell receptor beta chain was found in a study of T cells in tumors after PD-1 blockade. Tumor or blood genomic DNA was sequenced, with inputs of roughly 550 ng to 6,500 ng. Germline values: CDR1 MNHEY, CDR2 SVGAGI. This CDR3 has 12 residues. The trim removed 6 bases at V and 5 bases at J, leaving 3 bases unmatched. Repertoires were generated with immunoSEQ multiplex PCR, while TCRdb's copy carries only in-frame clones and drops some. Of roughly 19,000 clones in the sample, 81% are singletons; the top ten hold roughly 25%. Specimen: PBMCs, collected after anti-PD-1 therapy. The rearrangement links TRBV6-5 to TRBJ2-5; 7 nucleotides match TRBD2. The receptor's source is a human donor with advanced basal cell or squamous cell carcinoma (not recorded which). CDR3 DNA sequence: TGTGCCAGCAGCGGGGGAGGGGAGACCCAGTACTTC. Protein product: CASSGGGETQYF.